This TCR beta chain was captured by sequencing in a study of cytomegalovirus exposure and HLA in healthy donors. The CDR3 consists of 14 residues. CDR1 SNHLY and CDR2 FYNNEI come from the germline V gene. V lost 8 bases, J lost 4 bases, and 14 bases lay in between. Primers included in the PCR were 60 Vbeta and 13 Jbeta primers. Only in-frame clones appear in the TCRdb table, and some are missing; sequencing was by immunoSEQ multiplex PCR. Of around 130,000 clones listed, 60% to 85% are singletons. Points on this clone: Its target is not known.

Study-level points and caveats: Among the most significant clusters, several appeared linked to common viral pathogens in a later analysis. In vitro checks showed that a few CMV-associated chains really do target CMV antigens. Data from an earlier analysis indicated that most TCR beta V segments were productive either about 87% or about 30% of the time.

Each donor was nominally healthy when sampled (though unrecorded immune exposures were likely). The chain employs TRBV2 and TRBJ1-4; D possibly corresponds to TRBD1 (5 bases). The TCR was taken from a woman aged 18-29 years in good health and CMV-seronegative. The sample comprised PBMCs. CDR3 DNA sequence: TGTGCCAGCCAACTCAGGGCCCGTAATGAAAAACTGTTTTTT. Amino acids: CASQLRARNEKLFF.